The clone carrying this T cell receptor (beta chain) showed up just once. The antigen is not known. The germline CDR1 and CDR2 sequences are MNHEY and SMNVEV (reference sequence). V gave up 7 bases and J gave up 5 bases; unmatched junction bases: 9. The CDR3 covers 14 residues. These data originate in a study of cytomegalovirus exposure and HLA in healthy donors. Study-wide results and limits: Immune exposure was documented only through CMV serostatus.

Both 60 Vbeta primers and 13 Jbeta primers went into the PCR. Only in-frame clones appear in the TCRdb table, and some are missing; sequencing was by immunoSEQ multiplex PCR. This table holds around 93,000 clones, less than 80% found once. The sample comprised PBMCs. The chain links TRBV27 to TRBJ1-1; TRBD1 agrees at 8 bases. The receptor comes from a woman in her forties in good health and CMV-seronegative. CDR3 sequence reads: CASTKRTGLTEAFF. The CDR3 DNA reads TGTGCCAGCACCAAGAGGACAGGGTTGACTGAAGCTTTCTTT.